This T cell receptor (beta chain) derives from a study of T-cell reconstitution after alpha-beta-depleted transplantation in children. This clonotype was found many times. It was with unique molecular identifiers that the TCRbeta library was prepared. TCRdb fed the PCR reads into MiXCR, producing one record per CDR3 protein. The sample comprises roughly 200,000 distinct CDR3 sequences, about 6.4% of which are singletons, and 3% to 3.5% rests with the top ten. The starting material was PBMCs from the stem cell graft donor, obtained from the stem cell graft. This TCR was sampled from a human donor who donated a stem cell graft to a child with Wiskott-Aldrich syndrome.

In DNA form, the CDR3 reads TGTGCCAGCAGCCAAGGGACAGGGAGGGGATCTGGGGCCAACGTCCTGACTTTC. Translating gives CASSQGTGRGSGANVLTF. The chain is built from TRBV14 and TRBJ2-6; the D gene is possibly TRBD1 (8 bases). The V gene lost 1 base and the J gene lost 1 base, with 14 bases spanning the gap. The CDR3 loop spans 18 amino acids. Germline V gene lookup returns CDR1 SGHDN and CDR2 FVKESK.